The 7 T cell receptor beta chains below come from one sample, sequenced in a study of regulatory T cells in long-lasting Graves disease. Researchers made TCR beta libraries by using iRepertoire HTBI primers and running Arm-PCR on CDR3 regions. TCRdb reprocessed the multiplex PCR reads with MiXCR, giving one entry per CDR3 protein. The sample yields about 430,000 distinct CDR3 sequences, around 20% seen once. Time point defined: persistent/refractory GD, antithyroid drugs over 5 years with positive TRAb. PBMC RNA served as the TCR library source. The sample was peripheral blood mononuclear cells (PBMCs), taken when the disease was refractory, from a patient treated with antithyroid drugs. The receptors were gathered from a female donor with Graves disease.

CDR3 nucleotide sequence: TGTGCCAGCAGACTTCAGGGGGTGGAATTCGAGCAGTACTTC. Its translation: CASRLQGVEFEQYF. This chain links TRBV12-3 or TRBV12-4 with TRBJ2-7, with TRBD1 identical over 7 bases. The CDR3 totals 14 residues. V dropped 6 bases and J dropped 6; count of bases not matched to a gene: 11.

The V gene is TRBV28, the J gene TRBJ1-5, with 8 bases fitting TRBD1. Germline loops: CDR1 MDHEN, CDR2 SYDVKM. The V segment lost 6 bases and the J segment 7 bases; nucleotides outside the gene matches: 8. The CDR3 covers 14 residues. The CDR3: CASSPTGEGQPQHF. The CDR3 DNA sequence: TGTGCCAGCAGCCCGACAGGGGAGGGCCAGCCCCAGCATTTT.

There are many counts of this clonotype. J is TRBJ1-2 and V is TRBV5-1; 7 bases map to TRBD1. Trimming removed 3 bases from V and 2 bases from J; junction bases left unmatched: 7. This CDR3 is 15 amino acids long. Germline CDR1 reads SGHRS; CDR2 reads YFSETQ. CDR3 nucleotide sequence: TGCGCCAGCAGCTGGGGGGACAGTTTGAACTATGGCTACACCTTC. Translating it yields CASSWGDSLNYGYTF.

As to this clonotype: It may be a read error: a sequence one base away is much more abundant. V gene TRBV19 combines with J gene TRBJ1-1; TRBD1 matches at 7 bases. Per germline, CDR1 LNHDA and CDR2 SQIVND (reference sequence). The CDR3 is 15 residues long. The CDR3: CAGSRRTGNTTEAFF. The CDR3 coding sequence is TGTGCCGGTAGTAGAAGGACAGGAAATACCACTGAAGCTTTCTTT. Together with reference TRBV19 and TRBJ1-1, the CDR3 gives the full variable domain: DGGITQSPKYLFRKEGQNVTLSCEQNLNHDAMYWYRQDPGQGLRLIYYSQIVNDFQKGDIAEGYSVSREKKESFPLTVTSAQKNPTAFYLCAGSRRTGNTTEAFFGQGTRLTVV.

The gene calls are TRBV20-1 and TRBJ2-7; maybe TRBD2 (5 bases). The V end lost 1 base, the J end lost 0 bases, and 10 bases lay between the germline ends. The CDR3 is 14 residues long. Germline V gives CDR1 DFQATT, CDR2 SNEGSKA (reference sequence). CDR3 nucleotide sequence: TGCAGTGCTAGAGGCAGCGGACCCTCCTACGAGCAGTACTTC. This gives the protein CSARGSGPSYEQYF.

In this sample, this clonotype turned up many times. This rearrangement joins TRBV7-3 to TRBJ2-2; D is ambiguous. The V and J ends lost 1 base and 6 bases respectively, with 15 bases between them. The germline gives CDR1 SGHTA, CDR2 FQGTGA. The CDR3 consists of 16 residues. As DNA, the CDR3 is TGTGCCAGCAGCTTAAAATTGGGTAATCCAGCCGGGGAGCTGTTTTTT. It encodes CASSLKLGNPAGELFF. Full variable domain (outside the CDR3, taken from reference TRBV7-3 and TRBJ2-2): GAGVSQTPSNKVTEKGKYVELRCDPISGHTALYWYRQSLGQGPEFLIYFQGTGAADDSGLPNDRFFAVRPEGSVSTLKIQRTERGDSAVYLCASSLKLGNPAGELFFGEGSRLTVL.

This clonotype has a handful of counts. The chain is built from TRBV7-3 and TRBJ2-3; D perhaps matches TRBD2 (5 bases). CDR1 is SGHTA and CDR2 is FQGTGA in the germline V gene. This CDR3 region has 13 residues. The V gene lost 4 bases and the J gene lost 5 bases, with 10 bases spanning the gap. This CDR3 is CASSSEALDTQYF. CDR3 nucleotide sequence: TGTGCCAGCAGCTCGGAGGCATTAGATACGCAGTATTTT.